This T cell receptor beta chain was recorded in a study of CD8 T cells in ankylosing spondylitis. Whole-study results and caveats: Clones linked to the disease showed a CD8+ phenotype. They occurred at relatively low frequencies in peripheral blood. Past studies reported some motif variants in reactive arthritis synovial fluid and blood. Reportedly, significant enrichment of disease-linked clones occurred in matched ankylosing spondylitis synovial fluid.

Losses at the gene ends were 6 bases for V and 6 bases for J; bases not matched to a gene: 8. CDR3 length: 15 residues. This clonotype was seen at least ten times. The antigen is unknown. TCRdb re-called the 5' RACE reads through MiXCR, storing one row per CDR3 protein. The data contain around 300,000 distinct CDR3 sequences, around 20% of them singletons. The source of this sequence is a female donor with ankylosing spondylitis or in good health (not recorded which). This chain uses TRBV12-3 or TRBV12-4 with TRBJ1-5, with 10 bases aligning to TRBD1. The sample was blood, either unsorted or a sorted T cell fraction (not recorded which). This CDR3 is CASRGGTGASQPQHF. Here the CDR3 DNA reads TGTGCCAGCAGGGGTGGGACAGGGGCTAGTCAGCCCCAGCATTTT.